The rows below give T cell receptor beta chains drawn from one sample of a study of T-cell memory formation after mild COVID-19. One entry per CDR3 protein, called by TCRdb with MiXCR from the 5' RACE reads. The table has about 290,000 distinct CDR3 sequences, about a sixth seen once. The sequenced sample consisted of PBMCs or a T cell subset sorted from them (not recorded which). Receptor source: a young man who had mild COVID-19 (a few samples of this study predate the infection). Cell type and time point are not known. Both conserved end residues are part of each CDR3. The order of the fields is D gene, clone size, J gene, V gene, CDR3 DNA, CDR3 protein. D genes are given only for firm matches. The size entry is marked missing in some rows and otherwise reads once, few, many or a size class.

d_gene: NA
abundance: few
j_gene: TRBJ1-1
v_gene: TRBV7-2
CDR3nt: TGTGCCAGCAGCTTAATAAGTAGGAACACTGAAGCTTTCTTT
CDR3aa: CASSLISRNTEAFF

d_gene: NA
abundance: NA
j_gene: TRBJ2-3
v_gene: TRBV4-1
CDR3nt: TGCGCCAGCAGCCAAGAGAGACGGGCAAGTGCGGATACGCAGTATTTT
CDR3aa: CASSQERRASADTQYF

d_gene: NA
abundance: NA
j_gene: TRBJ2-5
v_gene: TRBV20-1
CDR3nt: TGCAGTACCCAGGGGCGAGAGACCCAGTACTTC
CDR3aa: CSTQGRETQYF

d_gene: NA
abundance: few
j_gene: TRBJ1-2
v_gene: TRBV9
CDR3nt: TGTGCCAGCAGCGTAGACAGGACAGCTAACTATGGCTACACCTTC
CDR3aa: CASSVDRTANYGYTF

d_gene: NA
abundance: few
j_gene: TRBJ1-4
v_gene: TRBV5-6
CDR3nt: TGTGCCAGCAGCTTATTCCGGGGCGAAAAACTGTTTTTT
CDR3aa: CASSLFRGEKLFF

d_gene: NA
abundance: many
j_gene: TRBJ1-1
v_gene: TRBV6-6
CDR3nt: TGTGCCAGCAGCCTACAGGGATACACTGAAGCTTTCTTT
CDR3aa: CASSLQGYTEAFF

d_gene: NA
abundance: few
j_gene: TRBJ2-4
v_gene: TRBV12-3/TRBV12-4
CDR3nt: TGTGCCAGCCGGGACACGGGGATTGACATTCAGTACTTC
CDR3aa: CASRDTGIDIQYF

d_gene: NA
abundance: few
j_gene: TRBJ1-3
v_gene: TRBV7-2
CDR3nt: TGTGCCAGCAGCTTAGATGGCGGGTGGAACACCATATATTTT
CDR3aa: CASSLDGGWNTIYF

d_gene: TRBD2
abundance: NA
j_gene: TRBJ2-7
v_gene: TRBV18
CDR3nt: TGTGCCAGCTCACCCCCTAGCGGGACCACCCGATCCTACGAGCAGTACTTC
CDR3aa: CASSPPSGTTRSYEQYF

d_gene: TRBD1
abundance: NA
j_gene: TRBJ2-1
v_gene: TRBV10-1
CDR3nt: TGCGCCAGCAGTCCGGGGGACAGGGCAGGAGATGAGCAGTTCTTC
CDR3aa: CASSPGDRAGDEQFF

d_gene: NA
abundance: NA
j_gene: TRBJ2-5
v_gene: TRBV6-5
CDR3nt: TGTGCCAGCAGTCAACGAGCTGAGTACTTC
CDR3aa: CASSQRAEYF

d_gene: NA
abundance: many
j_gene: TRBJ1-1
v_gene: TRBV5-1
CDR3nt: TGCGCCAGCAGCTGGTCTTTGGACGCTGAAGCTTTCTTT
CDR3aa: CASSWSLDAEAFF

d_gene: NA
abundance: few
j_gene: TRBJ1-5
v_gene: TRBV20-1
CDR3nt: TGCAGTGCTAGAGACAACAATCAGCCCCAGCATTTT
CDR3aa: CSARDNNQPQHF

d_gene: NA
abundance: few
j_gene: TRBJ2-7
v_gene: TRBV7-9
CDR3nt: TGTGCCAGCAGCCTTGGGTTGGGGGACGAGCAGTACTTC
CDR3aa: CASSLGLGDEQYF

d_gene: NA
abundance: NA
j_gene: TRBJ2-5
v_gene: TRBV6-5
CDR3nt: TGTGCCACAGGGGCCCGACCCAGCGGAGAGACCCAGTACTTC
CDR3aa: CATGARPSGETQYF

d_gene: TRBD2
abundance: few
j_gene: TRBJ2-7
v_gene: TRBV6-6
CDR3nt: TGTGCCAGCAGCCACGGGGGGTGGCCCTACGAGCAGTACTTC
CDR3aa: CASSHGGWPYEQYF

d_gene: NA
abundance: few
j_gene: TRBJ1-6
v_gene: TRBV20-1
CDR3nt: TGCAGTGCTAGAGAACGGGACCTCTTCCCGGATTCACCCCTCCACTTT
CDR3aa: CSARERDLFPDSPLHF

d_gene: TRBD1
abundance: NA
j_gene: TRBJ1-2
v_gene: TRBV12-3/TRBV12-4
CDR3nt: TGTGCCAGCAGTTTAGGGGGAGGACAGGGGGACTATGGCTACACCTTC
CDR3aa: CASSLGGGQGDYGYTF

d_gene: NA
abundance: few
j_gene: TRBJ2-2
v_gene: TRBV14
CDR3nt: TGTGCCAGCAGCCAAGATCGGGGCGTTGGGGAGCTGTTTTTT
CDR3aa: CASSQDRGVGELFF

d_gene: NA
abundance: NA
j_gene: TRBJ2-5
v_gene: TRBV25-1
CDR3nt: TGTGCCAGCAGTAGAGGCGCGGGAATAGAGACCCAGTACTTC
CDR3aa: CASSRGAGIETQYF

d_gene: TRBD1
abundance: few
j_gene: TRBJ1-5
v_gene: TRBV12-3/TRBV12-4
CDR3nt: TGTGCCAGCAGTACCACTGAGACAGGGAGGAAGCATTTT
CDR3aa: CASSTTETGRKHF

d_gene: NA
abundance: NA
j_gene: TRBJ1-6
v_gene: TRBV20-1
CDR3nt: TGCAGCGCGAAGGACAGAAGTAATTCACCCCTCCACTTT
CDR3aa: CSAKDRSNSPLHF

d_gene: NA
abundance: few
j_gene: TRBJ1-2
v_gene: TRBV6-5
CDR3nt: TGTGCCAGCAGAACCGGGACGGCTTATGGCTACACCTTC
CDR3aa: CASRTGTAYGYTF

d_gene: NA
abundance: many
j_gene: TRBJ2-3
v_gene: TRBV7-3
CDR3nt: TGTGCCAGCAGGATGACCGGTACCACAGATACGCAGTATTTT
CDR3aa: CASRMTGTTDTQYF

d_gene: NA
abundance: NA
j_gene: TRBJ1-1
v_gene: TRBV28
CDR3nt: TGTGCCAGCAGCCCGAGAGGAAGGGGCGTCAGCACTGAAGCTTTCTTT
CDR3aa: CASSPRGRGVSTEAFF

d_gene: NA
abundance: NA
j_gene: TRBJ2-3
v_gene: TRBV20-1
CDR3nt: TGCAGTGCTAGAGATCGTAACAGGGGCACAGATACGCAGTATTTT
CDR3aa: CSARDRNRGTDTQYF

d_gene: NA
abundance: few
j_gene: TRBJ2-5
v_gene: TRBV12-3/TRBV12-4
CDR3nt: TGTGCCAGCGGGGCAGGAGGAGCATCGGCCCAGTACTTC
CDR3aa: CASGAGGASAQYF

d_gene: TRBD1
abundance: NA
j_gene: TRBJ2-7
v_gene: TRBV6-6
CDR3nt: TGTGCCAGCAGTTACCCCGACAGGGTCCACGAGCAGTACTTC
CDR3aa: CASSYPDRVHEQYF

d_gene: NA
abundance: many
j_gene: TRBJ1-5
v_gene: TRBV12-3/TRBV12-4
CDR3nt: TGTGCCAGCCGTTTGGGGGCGCCCAGCAATCAGCCCCAGCATTTT
CDR3aa: CASRLGAPSNQPQHF

d_gene: NA
abundance: many
j_gene: TRBJ2-7
v_gene: TRBV5-1
CDR3nt: TGCGCCAGCAGCGGAACAGGGTTGAAGTCCTACGAGCAGTACTTC
CDR3aa: CASSGTGLKSYEQYF

d_gene: NA
abundance: NA
j_gene: TRBJ2-3
v_gene: TRBV3-1
CDR3nt: TGTGCCAGCAGCCGTAGGTTAGCGGAATTCACAGATACGCAGTATTTT
CDR3aa: CASSRRLAEFTDTQYF

d_gene: TRBD1
abundance: NA
j_gene: TRBJ1-2
v_gene: TRBV5-6
CDR3nt: TGTGCCAGCAGCTTCCCGGACAGGGTTTATGGCTACACCTTC
CDR3aa: CASSFPDRVYGYTF

d_gene: TRBD2
abundance: NA
j_gene: TRBJ2-3
v_gene: TRBV20-1
CDR3nt: TGCAGTGCGTTTGGGTCTAGCGGGGGTGTATCCATAGATACGCAGTATTTT
CDR3aa: CSAFGSSGGVSIDTQYF

d_gene: NA
abundance: few
j_gene: TRBJ2-7
v_gene: TRBV25-1
CDR3nt: TGTGCCAGCAGTGATGCGAACTACGAGCAGTACTTC
CDR3aa: CASSDANYEQYF

d_gene: TRBD2
abundance: few
j_gene: TRBJ2-5
v_gene: TRBV12-3/TRBV12-4
CDR3nt: TGTGCCAGCAGCCCAGGTTGGGGGGGACCCGGGGAGACCCAGTACTTC
CDR3aa: CASSPGWGGPGETQYF

d_gene: NA
abundance: many
j_gene: TRBJ2-1
v_gene: TRBV7-2
CDR3nt: TGTGCCAGCAGCTTAACCAGGGGGGCAGACAATGAGCAGTTCTTC
CDR3aa: CASSLTRGADNEQFF

d_gene: TRBD1
abundance: NA
j_gene: TRBJ1-5
v_gene: TRBV19
CDR3nt: TGTGCCAGCAGAACATCAGAGGGGGCCCCCCAGCATTTT
CDR3aa: CASRTSEGAPQHF

d_gene: NA
abundance: few
j_gene: TRBJ1-1
v_gene: TRBV30
CDR3nt: TGTGCCTGGAAACCGGGACATAACACTGAAGCTTTCTTT
CDR3aa: CAWKPGHNTEAFF

d_gene: NA
abundance: few
j_gene: TRBJ2-5
v_gene: TRBV5-6
CDR3nt: TGTGCCAGCAGCTTTGGGGACCTGCCTTGGGGGACCCAGTACTTC
CDR3aa: CASSFGDLPWGTQYF

d_gene: NA
abundance: NA
j_gene: TRBJ1-1
v_gene: TRBV29-1
CDR3nt: TGCAGCGTGAGGGGCGGGTTGAACACTGAAGCTTTCTTT
CDR3aa: CSVRGGLNTEAFF

d_gene: NA
abundance: few
j_gene: TRBJ1-6
v_gene: TRBV20-1
CDR3nt: TGCAGTGCTAGCCCGGGGATCCCTTCACCCCTCCACTTT
CDR3aa: CSASPGIPSPLHF

d_gene: TRBD1
abundance: NA
j_gene: TRBJ2-1
v_gene: TRBV18
CDR3nt: TGTGCCAGCTCACCACGGGGCCGGGACAGGGGACATGAGCAGTTCTTC
CDR3aa: CASSPRGRDRGHEQFF

d_gene: NA
abundance: few
j_gene: TRBJ2-5
v_gene: TRBV7-2
CDR3nt: TGTGCCAGCAGCCCCCCTTACTCGCGCCAAGAGACCCAGTACTTC
CDR3aa: CASSPPYSRQETQYF

d_gene: NA
abundance: many
j_gene: TRBJ1-1
v_gene: TRBV7-3
CDR3nt: TGTGCCAGCAGCTCCCATCCAGGGGTTGACACTGAAGCTTTCTTT
CDR3aa: CASSSHPGVDTEAFF

d_gene: NA
abundance: few
j_gene: TRBJ1-3
v_gene: TRBV5-1
CDR3nt: TGCGCCAGCAGCCAAAATCCTGGAAACACCATATATTTT
CDR3aa: CASSQNPGNTIYF

d_gene: NA
abundance: few
j_gene: TRBJ1-1
v_gene: TRBV7-2
CDR3nt: TGTGCCAGCAGCTTCCGTGAGTACACTGAAGCTTTCTTT
CDR3aa: CASSFREYTEAFF

d_gene: NA
abundance: NA
j_gene: TRBJ2-6
v_gene: TRBV29-1
CDR3nt: TGCAGCGTTGTGATAGGAGGGGCCAACGTCCTGACTTTC
CDR3aa: CSVVIGGANVLTF

d_gene: TRBD2
abundance: NA
j_gene: TRBJ2-2
v_gene: TRBV7-3
CDR3nt: TGTGCCAGCAGCCTACTAGCGGTCAACACCGGGGAGCTGTTTTTT
CDR3aa: CASSLLAVNTGELFF

d_gene: NA
abundance: many
j_gene: TRBJ2-3
v_gene: TRBV6-4
CDR3nt: TGTGCCAGCAGTGACTCGTCTAGCGCCACAGATACGCAGTATTTT
CDR3aa: CASSDSSSATDTQYF

d_gene: NA
abundance: NA
j_gene: TRBJ1-2
v_gene: TRBV7-6
CDR3nt: TGTGCCAGCAGCCCGGTTAACTATGGCTACACCTTC
CDR3aa: CASSPVNYGYTF

d_gene: TRBD1
abundance: NA
j_gene: TRBJ2-3
v_gene: TRBV20-1
CDR3nt: TGCAGTGCGGATGCGGACAGGGACCGCTGGGATACGCAGTATTTT
CDR3aa: CSADADRDRWDTQYF